This TCR beta chain stems from a study of blood T cell repertoires in COVID-19. The CDR3 totals 16 residues. Germline V gene lookup returns CDR1 SNHLY and CDR2 FYNNEI. The J segment lost 1 base and the V segment lost 9 bases, leaving 6 bases of the junction unmatched. Clones were sequenced by immunoSEQ multiplex PCR, and TCRdb holds only the in-frame ones, with some missing. The profile shows 200,000 to 300,000 clones, more than 85% of them singletons. The rearrangement joins TRBV2 to TRBJ2-6; the match to TRBD1 covers 10 bases. Sequenced: peripheral blood. The clonotype was recovered from a person aged 18-30 years with COVID-19, enrolled during active disease. The CDR3 DNA is TGTGCCAGAGCCGGGACAGGGGATTCTGGGGCCAACGTCCTGACTTTC. Its translation is CARAGTGDSGANVLTF. The full variable domain, completed using reference TRBV2 and TRBJ2-6, is EPEVTQTPSHQVTQMGQEVILRCVPISNHLYFYWYRQILGQKVEFLVSFYNNEISEKSEIFDDQFSVERPDGSNFTLKIRSTKLEDSAMYFCARAGTGDSGANVLTFGAGSRLTVL.